The clone carrying this T cell receptor (beta chain) was found a few times. The entry originates in a study of blood T cell repertoires in COVID-19. As for the study in general: Acute and convalescent COVID-19 specimens originated in the United States, Italy and Spain.

Authors' methods: Amplification with reference gene primers provided the estimates of nucleated cell counts. Some clones are missing from TCRdb's copy, which holds only in-frame ones; the method was immunoSEQ multiplex PCR. From that table come the V and J calls and clone size; the DNA was used to work out D and trimming. This sample has 100,000 to 150,000 clones, with about four fifths found just once. This sequence originates from a woman between 45 and 60 years old with acute or convalescent COVID-19. The specimen was peripheral blood.

The chain's CDR3 is CASSSQVLNTEAFF. Here the CDR3 DNA reads TGTGCCAGTAGTTCGCAGGTCCTGAACACTGAAGCTTTCTTT. The chain couples TRBV19 to TRBJ1-1, with unresolved D. This CDR3 has 14 residues. Germline loops: CDR1 LNHDA, CDR2 SQIVND (reference sequence). Deletions cut 5 bases from V and 0 bases from J, with 10 bases between. Filled out from reference TRBV19 and TRBJ1-1, the complete variable domain reads DGGITQSPKYLFRKEGQNVTLSCEQNLNHDAMYWYRQDPGQGLRLIYYSQIVNDFQKGDIAEGYSVSREKKESFPLTVTSAQKNPTAFYLCASSSQVLNTEAFFGQGTRLTVV.